A selection of T cell receptor beta chains follows, all from one sample in a study of cytomegalovirus exposure and HLA in healthy donors. Data came from immunoSEQ multiplex PCR; TCRdb stores just in-frame clones and leaves some out. The table records fewer than 200,000 clones, over 85% of them present only once. Sequencing was performed on PBMCs. These TCRs come from a woman aged 18-29 years in good health and CMV-seropositive. Both conserved end residues are part of each CDR3. A D gene is named only where the DNA matches it firmly.

V gene: TRBV9
D gene: .
J gene: TRBJ2-1
CDR3 protein: CASSHDNEQFF

V gene: TRBV10-3
D gene: TRBD2
J gene: TRBJ2-3
CDR3 protein: CAISEHGGRGTDTQYF

V gene: TRBV6-4
D gene: TRBD2
J gene: TRBJ2-1
CDR3 protein: CASSDSASSGSNEQFF

V gene: TRBV12-5
D gene: TRBD2
J gene: TRBJ2-5
CDR3 protein: CASGVGLAIRETQYF

V gene: TRBV11-2
D gene: TRBD1
J gene: TRBJ1-2
CDR3 protein: CASSPDRVYGYTF

V gene: TRBV6-5
D gene: .
J gene: TRBJ2-3
CDR3 protein: CASSYRDSYTDTQYF

V gene: TRBV27
D gene: .
J gene: TRBJ2-2
CDR3 protein: CASSLLNTGELFF

V gene: TRBV29-1
D gene: TRBD1
J gene: TRBJ2-3
CDR3 protein: CSVEHTLGQGSTDTQYF

V gene: TRBV27
D gene: TRBD1
J gene: TRBJ1-2
CDR3 protein: CASSSPGGYYGYTF

V gene: TRBV6-5
D gene: .
J gene: TRBJ1-1
CDR3 protein: CASKGSGGTEAFF

V gene: TRBV7-8
D gene: .
J gene: TRBJ2-7
CDR3 protein: CASSLGRSSYEQYF

V gene: TRBV27
D gene: TRBD1
J gene: TRBJ1-5
CDR3 protein: CASSFGQGAWPQHF

V gene: TRBV5-6
D gene: .
J gene: TRBJ2-7
CDR3 protein: CASSDGLTGTYEQYF

V gene: TRBV4-1
D gene: .
J gene: TRBJ1-5
CDR3 protein: CASSQGTANNQPQHF

V gene: TRBV6-6
D gene: .
J gene: TRBJ2-3
CDR3 protein: CASSYSSQSTDTQYF

V gene: TRBV30
D gene: .
J gene: TRBJ2-3
CDR3 protein: CAWNYGLPVRASTQYF

V gene: TRBV5-1
D gene: .
J gene: TRBJ2-1
CDR3 protein: CASSSMSGNEQFF

V gene: TRBV4-2
D gene: TRBD1
J gene: TRBJ1-5
CDR3 protein: CASSQDPGQAGQPQHF

V gene: TRBV18
D gene: TRBD1
J gene: TRBJ2-2
CDR3 protein: CASSPATGTVYTGELFF

V gene: TRBV28
D gene: .
J gene: TRBJ2-7
CDR3 protein: CASNLAGQMSYEQYF

V gene: TRBV30
D gene: .
J gene: TRBJ1-4
CDR3 protein: CAWGSLEVSEKLFF

V gene: TRBV9
D gene: TRBD2
J gene: TRBJ2-1
CDR3 protein: CASSVGLAGGPGEQFF

V gene: TRBV11-3
D gene: .
J gene: TRBJ2-7
CDR3 protein: CASSYRRGYEQYF

V gene: TRBV9
D gene: .
J gene: TRBJ1-1
CDR3 protein: CASSGVTFGDTEAFF

V gene: TRBV9
D gene: TRBD1
J gene: TRBJ2-7
CDR3 protein: CASGPGQLYEQYF

V gene: TRBV7-9
D gene: TRBD2
J gene: TRBJ2-3
CDR3 protein: CASSPRRASGYTDTQYF

V gene: TRBV4-2
D gene: TRBD1
J gene: TRBJ1-5
CDR3 protein: CASSQDRASAGNQPQHF

V gene: TRBV27
D gene: .
J gene: TRBJ1-4
CDR3 protein: CASSLTTATNEKLFF

V gene: TRBV18
D gene: TRBD1
J gene: TRBJ2-7
CDR3 protein: CASSPIQGVWYEQYF

V gene: TRBV6-5
D gene: .
J gene: TRBJ1-5
CDR3 protein: CASKGSGDNQPQHF

V gene: TRBV4-2
D gene: TRBD1
J gene: TRBJ2-7
CDR3 protein: CASSQALGQGVTYEQYF

V gene: TRBV30
D gene: .
J gene: TRBJ1-4
CDR3 protein: CAWTIMGREKLFF

V gene: TRBV6-1
D gene: .
J gene: TRBJ2-1
CDR3 protein: CASSEGHPTYNEQFF

V gene: TRBV9
D gene: .
J gene: TRBJ2-3
CDR3 protein: CASSVAGITDTQYF

V gene: TRBV5-6
D gene: .
J gene: TRBJ2-5
CDR3 protein: CASSLYGRRETQYF

V gene: TRBV5-1
D gene: TRBD2
J gene: TRBJ2-5
CDR3 protein: CASSLEAGTSGETQYF

V gene: TRBV18
D gene: .
J gene: TRBJ2-1
CDR3 protein: CASSPPFDNEQFF

V gene: TRBV5-1
D gene: .
J gene: TRBJ2-7
CDR3 protein: CASSLGNREIPPYEQYF

V gene: TRBV29-1
D gene: TRBD1
J gene: TRBJ1-1
CDR3 protein: CSVAPQTGVMNTEAFF

V gene: TRBV6-4
D gene: TRBD2
J gene: TRBJ2-3
CDR3 protein: CASSGLAGSTDTQYF

V gene: TRBV5-6
D gene: TRBD2
J gene: TRBJ2-4
CDR3 protein: CASSSLGEGAAKNIQYF

V gene: TRBV6-5
D gene: TRBD2
J gene: TRBJ2-1
CDR3 protein: CASSTPAGAYNEQFF

V gene: TRBV2
D gene: TRBD2
J gene: TRBJ2-1
CDR3 protein: CASTPGLASFYEQFF

V gene: TRBV7-9
D gene: TRBD1
J gene: TRBJ2-7
CDR3 protein: CASSSGQGVYEQYF

V gene: TRBV7-2
D gene: .
J gene: TRBJ2-7
CDR3 protein: CATRSGTYEQYF

V gene: TRBV29-1
D gene: TRBD1
J gene: TRBJ2-5
CDR3 protein: CSVQQGAGETQYF

V gene: TRBV20-1
D gene: .
J gene: TRBJ1-4
CDR3 protein: CSASSNEKLFF

V gene: TRBV6-1
D gene: .
J gene: TRBJ1-5
CDR3 protein: CASEVTPRSNQPQHF

V gene: TRBV29-1
D gene: .
J gene: TRBJ1-4
CDR3 protein: CSVKGAGEKLFF

V gene: TRBV9
D gene: TRBD2
J gene: TRBJ2-3
CDR3 protein: CASSVAGGPPDTQYF

V gene: TRBV28
D gene: TRBD1
J gene: TRBJ1-2
CDR3 protein: CASSLQGGNYGYTF